Listed below are T cell receptor beta chains from one sample, sequenced in a study of OX40 agonist ivuxolimab in advanced cancers. Clones were sequenced by immunoSEQ multiplex PCR, and TCRdb holds only the in-frame ones, with some missing. The top ten clones hold approximately 0.45% of a sample with tens of thousands of clones, 80% to 95% of them seen once. The material was CD4+ or CD8+ T cells sorted from blood, obtained in a trial of the OX40 agonist ivuxolimab. These TCRs come from an adult with an advanced solid tumor such as melanoma, head and neck, liver or kidney cancer. CDR3s leave out the opening cysteine and the closing phenylalanine or tryptophan.

v_call	j_call	cdr3_aa
TRBV5-1	TRBJ2-7	ASSLGAGGSYEQY
TRBV20-1	TRBJ2-1	SARNNEQF
TRBV4-2	TRBJ2-1	ASSQEGSSTGGNEQF
TRBV18	TRBJ2-7	ASSPAGWDEQY
TRBV5-4	TRBJ2-3	ASSPRNPTDTQY
TRBV25-1	TRBJ2-1	ASSEFGSNYNEQF
TRBV7-2	TRBJ2-4	ASSLAGAKNIQY
TRBV30	TRBJ1-4	AWDHGGMSNEKLF
TRBV11-2	TRBJ2-2	ASSSGRGAHTGELF
TRBV11-3	TRBJ2-3	ASSAGTSGSTDTQY
TRBV27	TRBJ2-6	ASSHDLSGANVLT
TRBV19	TRBJ2-5	ASNLGQGGRETQY
TRBV4-1	TRBJ1-4	ASSPPASGEKLF
TRBV7-6	TRBJ2-7	ASSLQTGHSYEQY
TRBV7-2	TRBJ2-1	ASSPVGGSYNEQF
TRBV10-2	TRBJ2-7	ASSGAGSDSYEQY
TRBV14	TRBJ2-6	ASSQVVGQGEANVLT
TRBV7-6	TRBJ1-1	ASSLEVSGRGTEAF
TRBV19	TRBJ1-4	ASSWTFNEKLF
TRBV25-1	TRBJ2-6	ASADSSGANVLT
TRBV7-2	TRBJ2-5	ATGREGETQY
TRBV7-9	TRBJ2-5	ASSVTGLGETQY
TRBV6-1	TRBJ1-2	ASSAPGKTNYGYT
TRBV5-8	TRBJ2-7	ASSPRDRDSYEQY
TRBV5-1	TRBJ2-7	ASSRTGDLTYEQY
TRBV5-4	TRBJ2-5	ASSLEIAGGRETQY
TRBV6-5	TRBJ2-2	ASSYRRQPNTGELF
TRBV11-2	TRBJ1-5	ASSTGENQPQH
TRBV5-1	TRBJ2-3	ASSLSEPTDTQY
TRBV5-1	TRBJ1-3	ASSLAAGGSGNTIY
TRBV9	TRBJ2-1	ASSVAHPGASDYNEQF
TRBV27	TRBJ1-4	ASSLYEGGVGEKLF
TRBV7-2	TRBJ2-7	ASSLAGTSSYEQY
TRBV9	TRBJ1-1	ASSVGRGAEAF
TRBV27	TRBJ2-1	ASSYSGGANEQF
TRBV5-6	TRBJ1-6	ASSFGTGNSPLH
TRBV7-5	TRBJ1-5	VRSLGGQIKPQNQPQH
TRBV5-1	TRBJ1-4	ASSLAWGRGEKLF
TRBV19	TRBJ2-7	ASSIRYGSYEQY
TRBV6-5	TRBJ2-3	ASSYSGTSGSTQY
TRBV30	TRBJ2-3	AWSEGTGRLDTQY